This T cell receptor (beta chain) was retrieved from a study of T cells in Graves' hyperthyroidism and ophthalmopathy. Study-wide results and limits: Most thyroid clonotypes that were expanded above 0.001 also turned up in blood. Ophthalmopathy was distinguished from stable hyperthyroidism by 13 V-J signatures.

The study excluded patients with uncontrolled infection, other autoimmune disease, pregnancy or lactation. The diagnoses drew upon clinical symptoms, serum thyroxine and TRAb, thyroid ultrasound and orbital computed tomography. There are many counts of this clonotype. Antigen unknown. Researchers took RNA transcripts and amplified the TCR beta CDR3 regions from them. First-round RT-PCR with HTBI primers amplified the TCR CDR3 region. TCRdb processed the multiplex PCR reads anew with MiXCR; each CDR3 protein has one entry. Among 400,000 to 550,000 distinct CDR3 sequences listed, approximately 24% were seen once. The ends were cut back, 5 bases at V and 3 bases at J, with 14 bases in the middle. There are 14 residues in the CDR3. Germline loops: CDR1 LGHNA, CDR2 YNFKEQ.

The rearrangement links TRBV4-2 to TRBJ2-7; D tentatively reads TRBD1 or TRBD2 (5 bases each). The sequencing sample was made of blood. The origin of this receptor is a woman aged 25 to 39 with Graves' ophthalmopathy. The CDR3 sequence is CASSFGQSGYEQYF. In nucleotides, the CDR3 is TGTGCCAGCAGCTTCGGACAAAGCGGCTACGAGCAGTACTTC.